These T cell receptor beta chains were read from a single sample in a study of response to subunit inactivated influenza vaccine. TCRdb re-derived calls from the RT-PCR reads in MiXCR, one entry per CDR3 protein. Found here are under 750,000 distinct CDR3 sequences, about 12% of them singletons; the top ten hold about 9.4%. Material: PBMCs from blood, obtained on the day of vaccination. These receptors came from a man over 45 who received an inactivated influenza vaccine. Each CDR3 is given with its conserved first and last residue. A D gene is named only where the DNA matches it firmly. Expanded clones get a size class; other rows say once, few or many, or leave the size out.

many	TRBD1	TRBV20-1	TRBJ2-1	CSARDKGTGPGVEQFF	TGCAGTGCTAGAGATAAGGGGACAGGGCCCGGCGTTGAGCAGTTCTTC
few	TRBD1	TRBV29-1	TRBJ2-5	CSVAMTGIETQYF	TGCAGCGTTGCGATGACAGGGATAGAGACCCAGTACTTC
.	.	TRBV7-2	TRBJ2-1	CASSLARLANEQFF	TGTGCCAGCAGCTTAGCGAGGCTAGCCAATGAGCAGTTCTTC
few	.	TRBV7-2	TRBJ2-5	CASSLDTTRLETQYF	TGTGCCAGCAGCTTAGATACAACTAGGCTCGAGACCCAGTACTTC
once	TRBD1	TRBV3-1	TRBJ1-3	CASSQGTGVVGNTIYF	TGTGCCAGCAGCCAGGGGACAGGGGTCGTCGGAAACACCATATATTTT
few	TRBD2	TRBV4-3	TRBJ2-7	CASSQEIAGGYEQYF	TGCGCCAGCAGCCAAGAAATAGCGGGGGGCTACGAGCAGTACTTC
many	.	TRBV7-9	TRBJ1-6	CASSSRSSYNSPLHF	TGTGCCAGCAGCTCCCGCAGCTCCTATAATTCACCCCTCCACTTT
.	.	TRBV2	TRBJ2-5	CASSEPIQETQYF	TGTGCCAGCAGTGAGCCGATCCAAGAGACCCAGTACTTC
.	.	TRBV20-1	TRBJ2-6	CSAPGDSGANVLTF	TGCAGTGCCCCCGGGGACTCTGGGGCCAACGTCCTGACTTTC
.	.	TRBV20-1	TRBJ2-1	CSAFRGLYEQFF	TGCAGTGCATTCAGGGGTCTCTATGAGCAGTTCTTC
.	.	TRBV24-1	TRBJ1-6	CATSAIRTYSPLHF	TGTGCCACCAGTGCCATCCGGACGTATTCACCCCTCCACTTT
few	TRBD1	TRBV15	TRBJ2-1	CATSRGQGSYNEQFF	TGTGCCACCAGCAGGGGACAGGGGTCCTACAATGAGCAGTTCTTC
few	TRBD2	TRBV4-2	TRBJ2-1	CASSQDFLAGGNEQFF	TGTGCCAGCAGCCAAGATTTCCTAGCGGGAGGCAATGAGCAGTTCTTC
.	TRBD2	TRBV28	TRBJ2-1	CASSWTSVEQFF	TGTGCCAGCAGTTGGACTAGCGTTGAGCAGTTCTTC
few	TRBD2	TRBV9	TRBJ2-1	CASSVATRASGSNEQFF	TGTGCCAGCAGCGTAGCTACTCGGGCTAGCGGGAGCAATGAGCAGTTCTTC
few	.	TRBV5-5	TRBJ2-2	CASSLVGFQAGELFF	TGTGCCAGCAGCTTGGTTGGGTTTCAAGCCGGGGAGCTGTTTTTT
few	TRBD2	TRBV28	TRBJ2-5	CASNLSGLGEETQYF	TGTGCCAGCAACCTTAGCGGGCTGGGAGAAGAGACCCAGTACTTC
few	TRBD1	TRBV18	TRBJ2-1	CASSPRTGGDEQFF	TGTGCCAGCTCACCAAGGACAGGGGGCGATGAGCAGTTCTTC
.	TRBD2	TRBV28	TRBJ2-3	CASSDSGGPLDTQYF	TGTGCCAGCAGTGATAGCGGGGGGCCCCTCGATACGCAGTATTTT
many	TRBD1	TRBV29-1	TRBJ2-7	CSVEGTDTHYEQYF	TGCAGCGTTGAGGGGACAGACACCCACTACGAGCAGTACTTC
.	TRBD2	TRBV3-1	TRBJ2-4	CASSPTSEHLAKNIQYF	TGTGCCAGCAGCCCGACTAGCGAACACCTAGCCAAAAACATTCAGTACTTC
few	.	TRBV7-2	TRBJ1-1	CASIRDLVRNTEAFF	TGTGCCAGCATACGGGATCTAGTAAGGAACACTGAAGCTTTCTTT
.	.	TRBV18	TRBJ2-1	CASSQDRSGGEQFF	TGTGCCAGCTCACAGGACAGGTCGGGGGGTGAGCAGTTCTTC
.	TRBD2	TRBV20-1	TRBJ2-3	CSAQRLAGGFTDTQYF	TGCAGTGCCCAACGACTAGCGGGAGGATTCACAGATACGCAGTATTTT
.	.	TRBV28	TRBJ1-2	CASSERVIVYGYTF	TGTGCCAGCAGCGAACGGGTGATTGTCTATGGCTACACCTTC
.	.	TRBV5-1	TRBJ2-7	CASSLGGRYYEQYF	TGCGCCAGCAGCTTGGGGGGCCGATACTACGAGCAGTACTTC
.	TRBD1	TRBV12-3/TRBV12-4	TRBJ2-7	CASRGDRGGIYEQYF	TGTGCCAGCAGAGGGGACAGAGGAGGCATCTACGAGCAGTACTTC
many	.	TRBV7-9	TRBJ2-3	CASSPRGPDTQYF	TGTGCCAGCAGCCCCCGGGGCCCAGATACGCAGTATTTT
many	.	TRBV18	TRBJ2-5	CASSPYRETQYF	TGTGCCAGCTCACCTTACCGTGAGACCCAGTACTTC
.	.	TRBV7-2	TRBJ1-5	CASSSSSQPRTQHF	TGTGCCAGCAGCTCTTCTTCCCAGCCACGAACCCAGCATTTT
many	.	TRBV7-2	TRBJ2-3	CASRPASATQYF	TGTGCCAGCAGGCCTGCTAGCGCTACGCAGTATTTT
few	TRBD2	TRBV11-2	TRBJ2-7	CASRTTQDSGGMPYEQYF	TGTGCCAGCAGGACAACCCAGGATAGCGGGGGAATGCCCTACGAGCAGTACTTC
few	TRBD2	TRBV11-2	TRBJ2-3	CASSFRLAGTDTQYF	TGTGCCAGCAGCTTTCGACTAGCGGGGACAGATACGCAGTATTTT
.	.	TRBV15	TRBJ2-7	CATSRPQGYEQYF	TGTGCCACCAGCAGACCACAGGGCTACGAGCAGTACTTC
.	TRBD1	TRBV7-2	TRBJ1-2	CASSLWPTGNYGYTF	TGTGCCAGCAGCTTATGGCCGACAGGGAACTATGGCTACACCTTC
.	.	TRBV28	TRBJ2-2	CASTTPIGVKGAGELFF	TGTGCCAGCACCACCCCCATCGGGGTGAAGGGAGCCGGGGAGCTGTTTTTT
.	TRBD2	TRBV6-1	TRBJ2-7	CASRGSGGPVYEQYF	TGTGCCAGCAGAGGGTCGGGAGGGCCTGTCTACGAGCAGTACTTC
few	.	TRBV4-2	TRBJ2-7	CASSQNYRGGLYEQYF	TGTGCCAGCAGCCAAAATTACAGGGGAGGTCTCTACGAGCAGTACTTC
many	.	TRBV2	TRBJ2-7	CASNPQGNEQYF	TGTGCCAGCAATCCCCAGGGGAACGAGCAGTACTTC
.	.	TRBV5-1	TRBJ2-2	CASSFQGLSTGELFF	TGCGCCAGCAGCTTCCAGGGATTGAGCACCGGGGAGCTGTTTTTT
.	TRBD2	TRBV20-1	TRBJ2-1	CSARDAAGGYNEQFF	TGCAGTGCTAGAGATGCTGCGGGAGGGTACAATGAGCAGTTCTTC
.	.	TRBV4-2	TRBJ1-5	CASSQDVAGGNQPQHF	TGTGCCAGCAGCCAAGATGTTGCAGGGGGCAATCAGCCCCAGCATTTT
.	TRBD2	TRBV18	TRBJ2-7	CASSASGGAFEQYF	TGTGCCAGCTCCGCTAGCGGGGGGGCCTTCGAGCAGTACTTC
.	TRBD2	TRBV5-1	TRBJ2-7	CASSLEGLADVSYEQYF	TGCGCCAGCAGCTTGGAGGGACTAGCGGATGTCTCCTACGAGCAGTACTTC
few	.	TRBV29-1	TRBJ2-1	CSVELPQRGVRTGFVDEQFF	TGCAGCGTTGAACTTCCTCAAAGAGGAGTTCGGACTGGGTTCGTGGATGAGCAGTTCTTC
few	.	TRBV20-1	TRBJ1-1	CSARGWGRRNTEAFF	TGCAGTGCTAGAGGATGGGGACGGAGGAACACTGAAGCTTTCTTT
few	.	TRBV11-2	TRBJ2-2	CASSTGRGPGELFF	TGTGCCAGCAGCACGGGACGGGGTCCCGGGGAGCTGTTTTTT
.	.	TRBV20-1	TRBJ2-1	CSGESAYWTLYNEQFF	TGCAGTGGGGAAAGTGCGTATTGGACCCTCTACAATGAGCAGTTCTTC
once	.	TRBV18	TRBJ2-3	CASSPRATTDTQYF	TGTGCCAGCTCACCACGGGCAACCACAGATACGCAGTATTTT
many	.	TRBV28	TRBJ1-2	CASRRNRIGGGYTF	TGTGCCAGCAGGCGTAACAGGATCGGCGGTGGCTACACCTTC
.	.	TRBV20-1	TRBJ1-1	CSARDRTTWSGAFF	TGCAGTGCTAGAGATCGTACTACTTGGTCTGGAGCTTTCTTT